This T cell receptor beta chain emerged from a study of cytomegalovirus exposure and HLA in healthy donors. Points from the study as a whole: Compared with the approximately 700-donor mean, an Asian-associated ancestry cluster reportedly had fewer N-insertions, according to a later analysis. A list of 164 TCR beta chains associated with cytomegalovirus was given.

With 60 Vbeta and 13 Jbeta primers, the PCR was carried out. The assay was immunoSEQ multiplex PCR, and TCRdb's table has in-frame clones only and misses some. In the table there are about 180,000 clones, around 84% of which are singletons. On this clone: Its cognate antigen is unknown.

The receptor was derived from a girl aged 2 to 9 in good health and CMV-seropositive. Sequenced material: PBMCs.

CDR3 loop: CASSVQGRTEAFF. The CDR3 DNA follows: TGTGCCAGCAGTGTTCAGGGGCGGACTGAAGCTTTCTTT. The rearrangement links TRBV6-1 to TRBJ1-1; the D gene is possibly TRBD1 (6 bases). The CDR3 spans 13 residues. CDR1 is MNHNS and CDR2 is SASEGT in the germline V gene. V lost 4 bases, J lost 5 bases, and 11 bases lay in between.